These 30 T cell receptor beta chains came from one sample sequenced in a study of cytomegalovirus exposure and HLA in healthy donors. The PCR was carried out with 60 Vbeta primers and 13 Jbeta primers. TCRdb's copy holds only in-frame clones and misses some; the assay was immunoSEQ multiplex PCR. The repertoire consists of some 140,000 clones, with roughly two thirds occurring once and the leading ten covering 1% to 1.5%. The specimen sequenced was PBMCs. All receptors come from a woman aged 40 to 50 in good health and CMV-seronegative.

This rearrangement joins TRBV9 to TRBJ2-2, with 15 nucleotides matching TRBD2. The CDR3 is 17 residues long. V trimming: 3 bases; J trimming: 5 bases; junction bases outside the gene matches: 5. The germline V gene has CDR1 SGDLS and CDR2 YYNGEE. CDR3 residues: CASSGTSGGASTGELFF. The DNA of the CDR3 is TGTGCCAGCAGCGGGACTAGCGGGGGGGCCTCTACCGGGGAGCTGTTTTTT.

The chain is built from TRBV27 and TRBJ1-2, with 7 bases that match TRBD1. The CDR3 extends over 13 amino acids. The trim removed 3 bases at V and 7 bases at J, leaving 5 bases unmatched. Germline-derived CDR1 and CDR2 are MNHEY and SMNVEV (reference sequence). In DNA form, the CDR3 reads TGTGCCAGCAGTTTCGACAGGGTTACTGGCTACACCTTC. This translates into CASSFDRVTGYTF.

The chain joins TRBV6-1 to TRBJ2-1; 10 bases align to TRBD1. CDR3 length: 13 amino acids. Germline CDR1 and CDR2: MNHNS and SASEGT. The ends lost 2 bases at V and 15 bases at J; junction bases unmatched: 7. This chain's CDR3 is CASSEIGDRGRFF. CDR3 DNA: TGTGCCAGCAGTGAAATTGGGGACAGGGGCCGGTTCTTC.

The chain has TRBV2 and TRBJ1-1; 8 positions agree with TRBD1. Trimming took 4 bases from V and 10 from J; bases not matched to a gene: 8. This CDR3 spans 13 amino acids. CDR1 and CDR2 from the germline V gene are SNHLY and FYNNEI. CDR3 DNA sequence: TGTGCCAGCAGTGGTCAGGGGGCCAGCGGAGCTTTCTTT. It codes for CASSGQGASGAFF.

The chain links TRBV5-8 to TRBJ2-7, with D perhaps TRBD1 (5 bases). Germline loops: CDR1 SGHTS, CDR2 YDEGEE. CDR3 size: 13 residues. Between the trimmed V and J ends, which lost 3 bases and 3 bases, there was a span of 10 bases. The CDR3 sequence: CASSSGLLYEQYF. The DNA of the CDR3 is TGTGCCAGCAGCTCAGGGTTGCTCTACGAGCAGTACTTC.

The gene calls are TRBV2 and TRBJ1-1, with 9 bases fitting TRBD1. CDR3 length: 13 amino acids. The germline V gene encodes CDR1 SNHLY and CDR2 FYNNEI. Trimming removed 6 bases from V and 4 bases from J; junction bases left unmatched: 3. CDR3 DNA: TGTGCCAGCAGGGGACAGGGAATCACTGAAGCTTTCTTT. Translation: CASRGQGITEAFF.

This chain links TRBV7-8 with TRBJ1-2; TRBD1 matches at 10 bases. Germline V lookup: CDR1 SGHVS, CDR2 FQNEAQ. The length of the CDR3 is 16 residues. Trimming cost V 4 bases and J 4 bases; bases outside gene matches: 9. In DNA form, the CDR3 reads TGTGCCAGCAGCTCCTTGACAGGGGGCAGGATCTATGGCTACACCTTC. Its protein product is CASSSLTGGRIYGYTF.

V and J are TRBV7-9 and TRBJ1-4; 7 bases map to TRBD1. The J segment lost 5 bases and the V segment lost 4 bases, leaving 7 bases of the junction unmatched. This CDR3 has 15 residues. From germline, CDR1 is SEHNR and CDR2 FQNEAQ (reference sequence). This CDR3 is CASSYSGGRNEKLFF. CDR3 sequence (DNA): TGTGCCAGCAGCTACTCAGGGGGTAGGAATGAAAAACTGTTTTTT.

The chain carries TRBV27 and TRBJ1-6, with 7 bases lining up with TRBD1. V dropped 6 bases and J dropped 7; count of bases not matched to a gene: 9. This CDR3 has 15 amino acids. Germline CDR1 is MNHEY and CDR2 is SMNVEV (reference sequence). The CDR3 DNA is TGTGCCAGCAGGGGGTCGGGACAGATAAATTCACCCCTCCACTTT. This gives the protein CASRGSGQINSPLHF.

This chain links TRBV7-2 with TRBJ2-5; 8 positions agree with TRBD2. From germline, CDR1 is SGHTA and CDR2 FQGNSA. V lost 5 bases and J lost 7; bases outside the gene matches: 15. The CDR3 contains 16 residues. CDR3 amino acids: CASSHRGRGALRTQYF. The CDR3 region has the DNA TGTGCCAGCAGCCACAGAGGGCGGGGGGCCCTACGGACCCAGTACTTC.

The V gene is TRBV9, the J gene TRBJ2-1; perhaps TRBD1 as D (6 bases). V lost 5 bases to trimming and J lost 4 bases, with 16 bases between them. The germline V gene has CDR1 SGDLS and CDR2 YYNGEE. The CDR3 covers 15 residues. DNA of the CDR3: TGTGCCAGCAGTACTACTACAGGGTTTTACAATGAGCAGTTCTTC. This gives the protein CASSTTTGFYNEQFF.

This clone was picked up a small number of times. The chain joins TRBV6-5 to TRBJ1-1; D gene unclear. Trimming shortened V by 8 bases and J by 6 bases, and 13 bases separated the two germline ends. CDR3 length: 12 amino acids. CDR1 MNHEY and CDR2 SVGAGI come from the germline V gene. The CDR3 loop is CASSLNRAEAFF. The DNA for the CDR3 is TGTGCCAGCTCCTTAAATCGGGCTGAAGCTTTCTTT.

This sequence joins TRBV6-1 and TRBJ2-2; 7 bases are shared with TRBD1. V shed 7 bases, J shed 2 bases, and the junction held 7 bases outside the gene matches. The CDR3 has 15 amino acids. CDR1 is MNHNS and CDR2 is SASEGT in the germline V gene. CDR3 sequence (DNA): TGTGCCAGCACCGGGACAGCGCATAACACCGGGGAGCTGTTTTTT. Translation gives CASTGTAHNTGELFF.

The chain couples TRBV7-9 to TRBJ1-3; D remains ambiguous. This CDR3 region has 14 residues. CDR1 is SEHNR and CDR2 is FQNEAQ in the germline V gene (reference sequence). V dropped 1 base and J dropped 0 bases, with 4 bases sitting between them. The CDR3 sequence is CASSLGNSGNTIYF. CDR3 DNA: TGTGCCAGCAGCTTAGGTAACTCTGGAAACACCATATATTTT.

The genes are TRBV9 and TRBJ1-3, with 8 nucleotides matching TRBD1. Germline-derived CDR1 and CDR2 are SGDLS and YYNGEE. V shed 0 bases and J 4 bases; nucleotides not matched to a gene: 3. CDR3 length equals 15 residues. CDR3 region: CASSVEQGGGNTIYF. Here the CDR3 DNA reads TGTGCCAGCAGCGTAGAACAGGGGGGAGGAAACACCATATATTTT.

The gene calls are TRBV19 and TRBJ2-1, with 12 positions matching TRBD2. V shed 4 bases and J 6 bases; nucleotides not matched to a gene: 1. Germline V gene data show CDR1 as LNHDA and CDR2 as SQIVND (reference sequence). The CDR3 contains 14 residues. CDR3 region: CASSTTSGGNEQFF. The CDR3 nucleotides are TGTGCCAGTAGTACGACTAGCGGGGGCAATGAGCAGTTCTTC.

The rearrangement joins TRBV5-1 to TRBJ2-5; 9 nucleotides match TRBD1. The CDR3 length is 16 residues. Germline trimming cut 4 bases from V and 5 bases from J; bases unmatched to any gene: 12. Germline V gene lookup returns CDR1 SGHRS and CDR2 YFSETQ. Here the CDR3 reads CASSTVVTGGAETQYF. The CDR3 bases are TGCGCCAGCAGCACGGTCGTAACAGGGGGCGCTGAGACCCAGTACTTC.

J is TRBJ1-2 and V is TRBV5-6; D is unresolved. The CDR3 is 14 amino acids. With 0 bases removed from V and 8 bases from J, the gap between germline ends came to 14 bases. Per the germline V gene, CDR1 is SGHDT and CDR2 is YYEEEE. DNA of the CDR3: TGTGCCAGCAGCTTGGGACCCCTAGATTTAGGCTACACCTTC. The encoded protein is CASSLGPLDLGYTF.

The chain is built from TRBV9 and TRBJ1-1; TRBD1 aligns across 9 bases. Germline CDR1 and CDR2: SGDLS and YYNGEE. V was clipped by 4 bases and J by 4 bases; unmatched bases: 11. CDR3 size: 16 residues. The CDR3 DNA sequence: TGTGCCAGCAGCCCCCAGGACAGGGGAGGATTCACTGAAGCTTTCTTT. Translated: CASSPQDRGGFTEAFF.

The chain recombines TRBV4-1 with TRBJ2-7, with no clear D. Per the germline V gene, CDR1 is MGHRA and CDR2 is YSYEKL. CDR3 length: 13 amino acids. Trimming stripped 0 bases from V and 6 bases from J, with 9 bases between. Here the CDR3 reads CASSQEYSSEQYF. The CDR3 DNA sequence: TGCGCCAGCAGCCAAGAGTATAGCTCCGAGCAGTACTTC.

V usage is TRBV4-3 and J usage is TRBJ2-5; 12 nucleotides line up with TRBD1. CDR3 length: 15 amino acids. Germline V gives CDR1 LGHNA, CDR2 YSLEER. V shed 5 bases and J 13 bases; nucleotides not matched to a gene: 14. The CDR3 loop is CASSERPGQGASPYF. The DNA for the CDR3 is TGCGCCAGCAGCGAAAGACCGGGACAGGGGGCGTCCCCGTACTTC.

This clone came up once. The chain employs TRBV28 and TRBJ2-7; 7 bases map to TRBD1. The trim removed 5 bases at V and 3 bases at J, leaving 4 bases unmatched. CDR1 and CDR2 from the germline V gene are MDHEN and SYDVKM. CDR3 size: 13 residues. The CDR3 sequence is CASSTGDLYEQYV. CDR3 bases: TGTGCCAGCAGTACAGGGGATCTCTACGAGCAGTACGTC.

The table lists this clone with a few counts. The chain joins TRBV5-6 to TRBJ1-1, with no clear D. The germline V and J ends were trimmed by 4 bases and 0 bases, with 16 bases remaining between them. The CDR3 is 16 residues long. Germline-derived CDR1 and CDR2 are SGHDT and YYEEEE. In DNA, the CDR3 is TGTGCCAGCAGCCTTCCCGGGGATGGGGTGAACACTGAAGCTTTCTTT. This translates into CASSLPGDGVNTEAFF.

CDR3 coding DNA: TGTGCCAGCAGCCTCACAGGGACTAGCAATCAGCCCCAGCATTTT. Its protein product is CASSLTGTSNQPQHF. This chain joins TRBV7-2 and TRBJ1-5, with a possible D match to TRBD1 (6 bases). Trimming shortened V by 5 bases and J by 0 bases, and 11 bases separated the two germline ends. CDR1 and CDR2 (germline): SGHTA, FQGNSA. This CDR3 is built from 15 residues.

This clone has more than one count but fewer than ten. The chain couples TRBV6-1 to TRBJ1-5; 9 bases are shared with TRBD1. The CDR3 is made up of 15 amino acids. The V gene's germline CDR1 is MNHNS and CDR2 SASEGT. V lost 4 bases to trimming and J lost 5 bases; unmatched junction nucleotides: 6. The CDR3 nucleotides read TGTGCCAGCAGTGGATGGACAGGGGCTTATCAGCCCCAGCATTTT. Its protein product is CASSGWTGAYQPQHF.

This chain joins TRBV5-5 and TRBJ1-6; TRBD1 might be the D (6 bases). The CDR3 length is 15 residues. V was cut by 5 bases and J by 1 base, with 10 bases left in between. Germline-derived CDR1 and CDR2 are SGHKS and YYEKEE (reference sequence). The CDR3 sequence is CASSYGQSYNSPLHF. CDR3 nucleotide sequence: TGTGCCAGCAGTTACGGACAGTCCTATAATTCACCCCTCCACTTT.

This clone was recorded only once. One end of the junction is discordant with germline, which a read error may explain. The chain links TRBV7-6 to TRBJ2-1; the D gene is possibly TRBD1 (6 bases). Germline V CDR1 and CDR2: SGHVS, FNYEAQ. The CDR3 loop spans 12 amino acids. The DNA for the CDR3 is TGTGCCAGCAGCTTAGTAGGGGGTTTAGTGCTCTTC. Its translation: CASSLVGGLVLF.

This clone was detected once. The rearrangement links TRBV12-5 to TRBJ2-6, with 10 bases identical to TRBD1. The germline CDR1 and CDR2 sequences are LGHNT and FRNRAP. Trimming took 3 bases from V and 0 from J; bases not matched to a gene: 11. The CDR3 is 20 amino acids. CDR3 sequence: CASGFFLPGTGDSGANVLTF. CDR3 DNA: TGTGCTAGTGGTTTTTTCTTACCGGGGACAGGGGACTCTGGGGCCAACGTCCTGACTTTC.

The chain links TRBV11-2 to TRBJ1-2; maybe TRBD1 (6 bases). Germline assignment: CDR1 SGHAT and CDR2 FQNNGV. The ends were cut back, 0 bases at V and 5 bases at J, with 25 bases in the middle. The CDR3 contains 19 residues. The CDR3 region is CASSLDARGQPPLRYGYTF. As DNA, the CDR3 is TGTGCCAGCAGCTTAGATGCTAGGGGACAACCACCCTTGCGATATGGCTACACCTTC.

CDR3: CATSRDLGQGGSYNEQFF. CDR3 in DNA: TGTGCCACCAGCAGAGATCTTGGCCAGGGTGGCTCCTACAATGAGCAGTTCTTC. The chain combines TRBV15 with TRBJ2-1; D perhaps matches TRBD1 (5 bases). Germline V gene sequence: CDR1 LNHNV, CDR2 YYDKDF (reference sequence). V was trimmed by 0 bases and J by 0 bases, leaving 15 bases between them. The CDR3 has 18 amino acids.